The T cell receptor (beta chain) described here comes from a study of T-cell memory formation after mild COVID-19. Looking at the study overall: Each donor largely had its own TCR clusters.

V was trimmed by 4 bases and J by 6 bases, leaving 12 bases between them. Germline loops: CDR1 SGHTA, CDR2 FQGTGA. The CDR3 has 14 amino acids. TCRdb re-called the 5' RACE reads through MiXCR, storing one row per CDR3 protein. The sample carries about 340,000 distinct CDR3 sequences, roughly 13% recorded once. Study outcomes and limitations: Mainly CM and EM harbored the contracting CD4+ clones; mainly EMRA harbored the CD8+ ones.

On this clonotype: Its cognate antigen is unknown.

Input material: PBMCs or a T cell subset sorted from them (not recorded which). V usage is TRBV7-3 and J usage is TRBJ2-2; the D gene is possibly TRBD2 (6 bases). The clonotype originates from a young man who had mild COVID-19 (a few samples of this study predate the infection). Cell type and time point are not known. Written as DNA, the CDR3 is TGTGCCAGCAGCTATTTCGGGGGAGCCGGGGAGCTGTTTTTT. It encodes CASSYFGGAGELFF.